This TCR beta chain was captured by sequencing in a study of T-cell reconstitution after alpha-beta-depleted transplantation in children. Study conclusions and caveats: T-cell numbers and diversity one year post-transplant derived largely from freshly generated T cells. Where alpha-beta T cells came from about two months after transplant was reportedly several hundred expanded graft clones. Some patients showed high day-60 TCRbeta diversity, which derived from surviving recipient T cells and thymic progenitors.

A word on this clonotype: What it binds is unknown.

For TCRbeta, the library was prepared with unique molecular identifiers. TCRdb reprocessed the PCR reads with MiXCR, giving one entry per CDR3 protein. The table has a few hundred thousand distinct CDR3 sequences, roughly 21% seen once. Germline V gene data show CDR1 as SEHNR and CDR2 as FQNEAQ (reference sequence). This CDR3 comprises 12 residues. V lost 11 bases and J lost 0, with 10 bases in between. The chain links TRBV7-9 to TRBJ2-5; the D call may be TRBD1 or TRBD2 (5 bases each). The receptor comes from a male patient between 10 and 17 years old who had a stem cell transplant for acute lymphoblastic leukemia, so the T cells may come from the graft donor. The starting material was PBMCs, mostly from graft donor cells, obtained 180 days after TCRalphabeta/CD19-depleted stem cell transplant. In DNA form, the CDR3 reads TGTGCCCCTGGGACGGACCAAGAGACCCAGTACTTC. Its translation: CAPGTDQETQYF.